This record covers a single T cell receptor (beta chain). Its antigen is currently unknown. The record originates from a study of a mutant IDH1 vaccine in newly diagnosed glioma. The time point here: week 47, end of study. Vaccination used 300 ug of mutant IDH1 20-mer peptide per dose, with topical imiquimod. Assay: immunoSEQ multiplex PCR; the TCRdb copy retains only in-frame clones and omits some. The data hold around 30,000 clones, with 80% to 85% observed a single time. Trimming removed 0 bases from V and 0 bases from J, with 6 bases in between. The CDR3 has 15 residues. In germline, CDR1 is SGHAT, CDR2 FQNNGV.

The sample in question was PBMCs, obtained from a glioma patient whose treatment included an IDH1 peptide vaccine. This TCR was recovered from a man aged 30 to 45 with glioma. The chain links TRBV11-2 to TRBJ2-1; D not certain. The CDR3: CASSLERSSYNEQFF. The CDR3 DNA reads TGTGCCAGCAGCTTAGAGAGGAGCTCCTACAATGAGCAGTTCTTC.